This T cell receptor beta chain was sequenced in a study of radiation and T cells in renal cell carcinoma. About the research overall: Nephrectomy followed 15 Gy stereotactic body radiation by 4 weeks. Study-wide points: In blood, top tumor clones expanded by 2 weeks, shrinking by 4.

The time point is: blood 2 weeks post-SBRT. The treatment was: 15 Gy SBRT to primary tumor, nephrectomy 4 weeks later. The tumor was a clear cell renal cell carcinoma. A remark on this clone: The antigen is undetermined.

The assay was immunoSEQ multiplex PCR, and TCRdb's table has in-frame clones only and misses some. Here the sample spans about 130,000 clones, over 75% being singletons. Germline-derived CDR1 and CDR2 are MNHEY and SVGAGI. The J segment lost 0 bases and the V segment lost 2 bases, leaving 1 base of the junction unmatched. This CDR3 contains 15 residues. The sample consisted of blood, taken from a patient whose treatment included radiotherapy and nephrectomy. The clonotype originates from a man in his fifties with renal cell carcinoma. This chain connects TRBV6-5 to TRBJ1-3, with 7 positions matching TRBD1. The chain's CDR3 is CASSYGQVSGNTIYF. DNA of the CDR3: TGTGCCAGCAGTTACGGACAGGTCTCTGGAAACACCATATATTTT.